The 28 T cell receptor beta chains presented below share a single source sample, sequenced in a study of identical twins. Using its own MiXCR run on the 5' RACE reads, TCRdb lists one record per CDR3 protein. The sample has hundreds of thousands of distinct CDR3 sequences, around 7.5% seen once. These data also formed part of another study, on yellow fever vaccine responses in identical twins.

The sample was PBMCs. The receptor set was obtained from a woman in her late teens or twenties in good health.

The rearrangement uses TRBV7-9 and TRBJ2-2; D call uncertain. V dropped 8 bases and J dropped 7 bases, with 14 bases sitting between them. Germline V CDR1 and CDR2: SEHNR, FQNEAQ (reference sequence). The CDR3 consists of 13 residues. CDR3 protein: CASLGRSGGELFF. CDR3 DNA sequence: TGTGCCAGCTTGGGAAGATCGGGCGGGGAGCTGTTTTTT.

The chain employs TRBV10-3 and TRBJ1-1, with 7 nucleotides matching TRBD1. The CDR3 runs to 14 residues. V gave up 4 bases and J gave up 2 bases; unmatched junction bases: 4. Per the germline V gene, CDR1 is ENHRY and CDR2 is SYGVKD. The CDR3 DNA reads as TGTGCCATCAGTGGGGACAGAATCAACACTGAAGCTTTCTTT. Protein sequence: CAISGDRINTEAFF.

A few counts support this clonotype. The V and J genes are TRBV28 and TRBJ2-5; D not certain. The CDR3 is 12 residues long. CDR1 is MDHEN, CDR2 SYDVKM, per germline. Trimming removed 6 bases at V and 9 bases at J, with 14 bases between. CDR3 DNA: TGTGCCAGCAGAGTGACTCCTGGCCCCCAGTACTTC. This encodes CASRVTPGPQYF.

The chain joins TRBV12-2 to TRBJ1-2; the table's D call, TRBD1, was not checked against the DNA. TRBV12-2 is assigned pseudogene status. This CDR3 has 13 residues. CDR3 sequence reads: CASRLTPRHGYTF. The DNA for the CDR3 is TGTGCAAGTCGCTTAACCCCCCGGCATGGCTACACCTTC.

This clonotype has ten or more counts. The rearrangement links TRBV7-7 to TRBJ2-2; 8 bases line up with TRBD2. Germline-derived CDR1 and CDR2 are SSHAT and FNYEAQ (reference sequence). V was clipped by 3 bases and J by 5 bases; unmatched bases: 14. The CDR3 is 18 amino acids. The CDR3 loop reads CASSFGGAGSERTGELFF. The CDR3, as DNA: TGTGCCAGCAGCTTCGGGGGGGCCGGTTCAGAGAGGACCGGGGAGCTGTTTTTT.

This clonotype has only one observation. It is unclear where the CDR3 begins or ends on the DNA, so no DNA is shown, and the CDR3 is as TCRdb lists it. The CDR3: CSISLDTEAFF. The chain joins TRBV20-1 to TRBJ1-1. CDR1 is DFQATT, CDR2 SNEGSKA, per germline (reference sequence). With termini counted, the CDR3 has 11 amino acids.

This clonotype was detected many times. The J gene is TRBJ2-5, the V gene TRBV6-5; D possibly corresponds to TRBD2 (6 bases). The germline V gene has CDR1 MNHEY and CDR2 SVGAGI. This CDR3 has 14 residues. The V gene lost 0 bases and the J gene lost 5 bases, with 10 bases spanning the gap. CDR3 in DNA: TGTGCCAGCAGTTACTCGACGGGGGTGGAGACCCAGTACTTC. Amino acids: CASSYSTGVETQYF.

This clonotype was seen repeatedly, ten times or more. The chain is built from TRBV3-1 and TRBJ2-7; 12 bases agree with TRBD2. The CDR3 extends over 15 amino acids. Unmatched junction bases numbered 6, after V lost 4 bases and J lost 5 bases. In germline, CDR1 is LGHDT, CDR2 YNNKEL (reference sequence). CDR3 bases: TGTGCCAGCAGCCCACTAGCGGGAGGAGGCGACGAGCAGTACTTC. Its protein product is CASSPLAGGGDEQYF.

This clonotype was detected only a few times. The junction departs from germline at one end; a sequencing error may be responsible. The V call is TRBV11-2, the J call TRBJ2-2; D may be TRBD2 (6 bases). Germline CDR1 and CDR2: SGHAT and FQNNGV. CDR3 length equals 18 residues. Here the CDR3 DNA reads TGTGCCAGCAGCCGCGTCGGGGGAGTCACCCAGAACAGCGGGGAGCTGTTTTTT. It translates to CASSRVGGVTQNSGELFF.

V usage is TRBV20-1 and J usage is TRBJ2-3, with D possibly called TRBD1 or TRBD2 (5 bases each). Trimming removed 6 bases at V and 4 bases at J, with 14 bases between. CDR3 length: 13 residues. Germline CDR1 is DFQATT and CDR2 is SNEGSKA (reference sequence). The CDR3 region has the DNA TGCAGTGCCCCGGACCGAGGGGCAGATACGCAGTATTTT. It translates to CSAPDRGADTQYF.

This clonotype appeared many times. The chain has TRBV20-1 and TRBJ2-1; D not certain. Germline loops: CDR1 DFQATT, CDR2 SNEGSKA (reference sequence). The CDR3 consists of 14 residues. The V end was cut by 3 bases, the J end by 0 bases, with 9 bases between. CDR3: CSASKQSSYNEQFF. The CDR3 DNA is TGCAGTGCTAGTAAACAGAGCTCCTACAATGAGCAGTTCTTC.

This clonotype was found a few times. This CDR3 reads CATGQGVTLNYGYTF. CDR3 nucleotides: TGTGCCACGGGACAGGGCGTGACCCTTAACTATGGCTACACCTTC. The rearrangement links TRBV12-3 or TRBV12-4 to TRBJ1-2, with TRBD1 matching 9 bases. The CDR3 length is 15 residues. V was pared by 10 bases and J by 1 base, with 10 bases of the junction left unmatched.

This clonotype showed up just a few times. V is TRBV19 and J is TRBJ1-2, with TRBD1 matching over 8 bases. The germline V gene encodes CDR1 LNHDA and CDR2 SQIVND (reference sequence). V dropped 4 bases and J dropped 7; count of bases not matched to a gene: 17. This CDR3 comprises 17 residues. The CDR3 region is CASSTSGTGFPAGGYTF. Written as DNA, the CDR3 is TGTGCCAGTAGTACATCTGGGACAGGATTCCCCGCGGGTGGCTACACCTTC.

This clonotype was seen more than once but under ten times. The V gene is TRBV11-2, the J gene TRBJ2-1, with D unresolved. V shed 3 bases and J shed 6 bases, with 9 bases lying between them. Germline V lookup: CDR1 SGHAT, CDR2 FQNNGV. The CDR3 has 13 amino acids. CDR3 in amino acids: CASSLETFNEQFF. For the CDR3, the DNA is TGTGCCAGCAGCTTGGAAACCTTCAATGAGCAGTTCTTC.

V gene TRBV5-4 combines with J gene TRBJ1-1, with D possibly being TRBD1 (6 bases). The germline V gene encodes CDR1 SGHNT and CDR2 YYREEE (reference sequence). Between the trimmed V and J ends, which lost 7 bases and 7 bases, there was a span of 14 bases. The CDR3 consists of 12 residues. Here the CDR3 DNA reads TGTGCCAGCTTCCAGGGGAATGGTGAAGCTTTCTTT. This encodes CASFQGNGEAFF.

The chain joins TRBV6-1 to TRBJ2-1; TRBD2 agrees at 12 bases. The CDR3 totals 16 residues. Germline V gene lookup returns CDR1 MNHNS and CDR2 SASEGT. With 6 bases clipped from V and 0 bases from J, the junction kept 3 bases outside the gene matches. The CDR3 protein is CASRLLAGGSYNEQFF. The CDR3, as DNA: TGTGCCAGCAGACTACTAGCGGGAGGCTCCTACAATGAGCAGTTCTTC.

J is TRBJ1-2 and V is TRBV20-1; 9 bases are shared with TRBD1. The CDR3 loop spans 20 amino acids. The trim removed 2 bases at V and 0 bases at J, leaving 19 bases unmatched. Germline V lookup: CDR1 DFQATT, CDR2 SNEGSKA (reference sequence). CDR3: CSARPPGTGPLYVANYGYTF. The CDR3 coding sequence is TGCAGTGCTAGACCCCCCGGGACAGGGCCCCTCTATGTCGCTAACTATGGCTACACCTTC.

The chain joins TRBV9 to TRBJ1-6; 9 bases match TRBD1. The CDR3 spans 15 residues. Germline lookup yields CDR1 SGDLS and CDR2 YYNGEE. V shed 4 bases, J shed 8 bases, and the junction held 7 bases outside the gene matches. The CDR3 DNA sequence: TGTGCCAGCAGCACCGGACAGGGGACCGATTCACCCCTCCACTTT. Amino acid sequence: CASSTGQGTDSPLHF.

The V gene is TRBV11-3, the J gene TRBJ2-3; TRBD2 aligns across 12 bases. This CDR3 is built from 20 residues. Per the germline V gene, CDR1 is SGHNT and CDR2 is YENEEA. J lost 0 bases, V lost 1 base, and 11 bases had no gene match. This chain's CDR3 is CASSLGLAGGPPASTDTQYF. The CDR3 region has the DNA TGTGCCAGCAGCTTAGGCCTAGCGGGAGGGCCCCCTGCTAGCACAGATACGCAGTATTTT.

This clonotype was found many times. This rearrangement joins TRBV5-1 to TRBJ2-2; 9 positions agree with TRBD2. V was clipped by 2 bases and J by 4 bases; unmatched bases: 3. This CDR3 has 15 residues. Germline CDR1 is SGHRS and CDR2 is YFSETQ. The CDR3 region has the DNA TGCGCCAGCAGCTTTAGCGGGAGTACCACCGGGGAGCTGTTTTTT. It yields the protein CASSFSGSTTGELFF.

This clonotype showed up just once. DNA of the CDR3: TGTGCCTTCTGTTTCACTGGGACAACGAGGTTTAACACCGGGGAGCTGTTTTTT. It codes for CAFCFTGTTRFNTGELFF. The chain carries TRBV2 and TRBJ2-2; D perhaps matches TRBD1 (6 bases). This CDR3 is built from 18 residues. Germline V CDR1 and CDR2: SNHLY, FYNNEI. V lost 11 bases and J 2 bases, leaving 27 bases between the germline ends.

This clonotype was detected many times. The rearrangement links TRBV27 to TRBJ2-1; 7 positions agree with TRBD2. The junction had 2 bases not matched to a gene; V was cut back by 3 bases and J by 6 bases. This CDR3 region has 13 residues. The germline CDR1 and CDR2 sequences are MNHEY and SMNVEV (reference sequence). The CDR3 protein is CASSFREGNEQFF. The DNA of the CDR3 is TGTGCCAGCAGTTTCAGGGAGGGCAATGAGCAGTTCTTC.

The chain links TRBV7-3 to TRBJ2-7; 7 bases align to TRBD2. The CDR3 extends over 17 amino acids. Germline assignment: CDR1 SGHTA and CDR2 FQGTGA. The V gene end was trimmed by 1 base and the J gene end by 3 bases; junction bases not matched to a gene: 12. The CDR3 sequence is CASSLIPGTIINYEQYF. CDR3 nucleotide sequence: TGTGCCAGCAGCTTAATCCCCGGGACTATCATCAACTACGAGCAGTACTTC.

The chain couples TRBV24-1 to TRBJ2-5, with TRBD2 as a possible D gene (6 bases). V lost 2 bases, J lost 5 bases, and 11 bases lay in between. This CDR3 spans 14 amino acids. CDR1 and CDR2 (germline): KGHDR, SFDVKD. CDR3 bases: TGTGCCACCAGTGATTCCGGGAGAGGGGAGACCCAGTACTTC. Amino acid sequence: CATSDSGRGETQYF.

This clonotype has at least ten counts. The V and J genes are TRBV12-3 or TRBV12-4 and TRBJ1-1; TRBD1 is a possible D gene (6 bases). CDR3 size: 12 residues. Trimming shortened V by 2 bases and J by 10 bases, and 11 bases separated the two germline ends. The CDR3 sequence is CASSLSARGAFF. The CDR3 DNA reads TGTGCCAGCAGTTTATCGGCCAGGGGAGCTTTCTTT.

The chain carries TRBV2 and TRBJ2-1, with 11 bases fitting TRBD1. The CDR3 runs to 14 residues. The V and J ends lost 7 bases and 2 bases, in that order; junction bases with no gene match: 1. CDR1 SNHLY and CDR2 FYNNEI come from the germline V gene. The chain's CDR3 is CASTGQGAYNEQFF. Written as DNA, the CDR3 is TGTGCCAGCACGGGACAGGGGGCCTACAATGAGCAGTTCTTC.

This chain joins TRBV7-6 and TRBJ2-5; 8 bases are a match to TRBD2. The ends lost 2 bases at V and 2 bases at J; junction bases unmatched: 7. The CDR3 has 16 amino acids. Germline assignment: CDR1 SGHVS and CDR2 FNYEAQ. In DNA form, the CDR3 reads TGTGCCAGCAGCTTACGAGCGGGGGCCAGGCAAGAGACCCAGTACTTC. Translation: CASSLRAGARQETQYF.

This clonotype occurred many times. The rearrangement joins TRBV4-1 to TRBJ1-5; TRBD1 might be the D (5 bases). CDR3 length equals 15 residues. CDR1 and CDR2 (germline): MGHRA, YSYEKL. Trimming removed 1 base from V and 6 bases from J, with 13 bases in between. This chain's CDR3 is CASSQVHGAGQPQHF. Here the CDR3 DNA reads TGCGCCAGCAGCCAAGTGCACGGGGCAGGTCAGCCCCAGCATTTT.